This TCR beta chain was recovered during a study of cytomegalovirus exposure and HLA in healthy donors. In the study overall: Per a later analysis, the approximately 700 first-cohort and 100 to 150 validation repertoires shared one platform. Study-wide findings and caveats: Listed as cytomegalovirus-associated were 150 to 200 TCR beta chains.

TCRdb keeps only in-frame clones here, not all; method: immunoSEQ multiplex PCR. This sample carries some 120,000 clones, more than 75% of them seen once, and the ten largest clones take 2% to 2.5%. A word on this clone: Its cognate antigen is unknown.

CDR1 and CDR2 (germline): SGHRS, YFSETQ. V shed 1 base, J shed 10 bases, and the junction held 11 bases outside the gene matches. This CDR3 region has 16 residues. The V call is TRBV5-1, the J call TRBJ2-1, with TRBD2 matching 10 bases. Sequencing was carried out using PBMCs. The sequence came from a woman in her twenties or thirties in good health and CMV-seronegative. In nucleotides, the CDR3 is TGCGCCAGCAGCTTGCGTCCAGCGGGGGGGCCCGGGGAGCAGTTCTTC. Translation: CASSLRPAGGPGEQFF.